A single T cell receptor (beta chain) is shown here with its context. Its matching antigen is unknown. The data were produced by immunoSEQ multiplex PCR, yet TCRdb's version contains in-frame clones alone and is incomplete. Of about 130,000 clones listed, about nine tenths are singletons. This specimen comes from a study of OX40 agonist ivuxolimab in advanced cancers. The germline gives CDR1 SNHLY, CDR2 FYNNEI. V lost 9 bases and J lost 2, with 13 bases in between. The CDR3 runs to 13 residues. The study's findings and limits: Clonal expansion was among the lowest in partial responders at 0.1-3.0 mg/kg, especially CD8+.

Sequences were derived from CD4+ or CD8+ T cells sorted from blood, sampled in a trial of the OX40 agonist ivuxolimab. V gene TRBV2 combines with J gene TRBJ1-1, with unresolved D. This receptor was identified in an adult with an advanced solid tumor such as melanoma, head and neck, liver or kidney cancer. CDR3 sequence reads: CARSTDTNTEAFF. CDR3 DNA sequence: TGTGCCAGATCGACGGATACTAACACTGAAGCTTTCTTT.